This entry is about one T cell receptor beta chain. The antigen is unknown. CDR1 is MNHEY and CDR2 is SVGAGI in the germline V gene. V lost 4 bases to trimming and J lost 2 bases, with 8 bases between them. The CDR3 runs to 13 residues. The data belong to a study of T cells in localized non-small cell lung cancer. Whole-study results and caveats: Tumor trailed uninvolved adjacent lung in T cell clonality, which peaked there. Adjacent lung held a median roughly 60 of the top 100 tumor clones.

TCRdb's copy holds only in-frame clones and misses some; the assay was immunoSEQ multiplex PCR. The sample shows 50,000 to 70,000 clones, roughly 80% of them seen only once. The origin of this receptor is a man aged 35 to 69 with stage II lung adenocarcinoma. The chain employs TRBV6-5 and TRBJ2-5; D might be TRBD1 (5 bases). The source material was PBMCs, sampled before any cancer treatment. CDR3 sequence reads: CASSWGRQETQYF. CDR3 coding DNA: TGTGCCAGCAGTTGGGGCAGGCAAGAGACCCAGTACTTC.